The 6 T cell receptor beta chains given below trace back to one sample, sequenced in a study of blood T cell repertoires in COVID-19. Generated by immunoSEQ multiplex PCR, the TCRdb table keeps only in-frame clones and is missing some. The sample records approximately 300,000 clones, around 86% being singletons. The sequenced material came from PBMCs or T cells enriched from blood (not recorded which). All receptors derive from a man aged 55 to 69 who had recovered from COVID-19.

The chain is built from TRBV4-3 and TRBJ2-3; possible D gene TRBD1, 6 bases. Germline V gene sequence: CDR1 LGHNA, CDR2 YSLEER. CDR3 length: 16 amino acids. V was cut by 4 bases and J by 13 bases, with 27 bases left in between. The CDR3 DNA reads TGCGCCAGCAGCCCAGCAGGGGCCATACCAGTCGATCTGAAGTATTTT. This translates into CASSPAGAIPVDLKYF.

The J gene is TRBJ1-5, the V gene TRBV3-1 (or the pseudogene TRBV3-2), with D perhaps matching TRBD1 (5 bases). The V end was cut by 4 bases, the J end by 6 bases, with 13 bases between. The CDR3 sequence is 14 residues long. CDR1 is LGHDT and CDR2 is YNNKEL in the germline V gene (reference sequence). CDR3 nucleotides: TGTGCCAGCAGCCCCCGGGCAGGGCGTCAGCCCCAGCATTTT. Translated, it gives CASSPRAGRQPQHF.

V and J are TRBV7-2 and TRBJ2-3; D is possibly TRBD2 (6 bases). Germline V gene lookup returns CDR1 SGHTA and CDR2 FQGNSA. The CDR3 loop spans 15 amino acids. Deletions cut 6 bases from V and 0 bases from J, with 13 bases between. CDR3 nucleotides: TGTGCCAGCAGGCCTCCGGGACTGAGCACAGATACGCAGTATTTT. Amino acid sequence: CASRPPGLSTDTQYF.

The chain carries TRBV29-1 and TRBJ2-1; 7 bases line up with TRBD2. There are 14 residues in the CDR3. In germline, CDR1 is SQVTM, CDR2 ANQGSEA. Unmatched junction bases numbered 10, after V lost 7 bases and J lost 4 bases. This CDR3 is CSARAAGVYNEQFF. In DNA, the CDR3 is TGCAGCGCCCGAGCGGCGGGAGTGTACAATGAGCAGTTCTTC.

The V and J genes are TRBV29-1 and TRBJ1-2; 7 positions agree with TRBD1. The trim removed 3 bases at V and 2 bases at J, leaving 12 bases unmatched. This CDR3 comprises 16 residues. The germline CDR1 and CDR2 sequences are SQVTM and ANQGSEA. CDR3 coding DNA: TGCAGCGTTGATGAAGTCAGACAGGGAGGAAACTATGGCTACACCTTC. Encoded protein: CSVDEVRQGGNYGYTF.

The chain is built from TRBV18 and TRBJ2-5; 12 bases agree with TRBD1. The length of the CDR3 is 20 residues. Trimming cost V 3 bases and J 4 bases; bases outside gene matches: 18. The V gene's germline CDR1 is KGHSH and CDR2 LQKENI. CDR3 coding DNA: TGTGCCAGCTCACCGACATCTATAGGGACAGGGGGCGAGGAAGGAGAGACCCAGTACTTC. It yields the protein CASSPTSIGTGGEEGETQYF.